One sample yielded the 24 T cell receptor beta chains listed below, sequenced in a study of PD-L1 blockade in urothelial cancer (dated by TCRdb to 2016 to 2017). Libraries came from the immunoSEQ multiplex PCR assay. Imported from immuneACCESS, the table was reduced by TCRdb to in-frame sequences with V and J called. These copies leave out some clones; in studies compared against another copy, an unresolved V gene accounts for under half, and the cause of the remainder is not known. Across this sample there are fewer than 45,000 clones, with roughly 82% seen only once. 3.2% of the sample is in the top ten clones. This sample comprised PBMCs, obtained around atezolizumab (anti-PD-L1) treatment. The receptors were sampled from a man in his 70s with urothelial cancer.

This chain uses TRBV30 with TRBJ1-6; the D is unclear. This CDR3 region has 18 residues. Germline CDR1 GTSNPN, CDR2 SVGIG (reference sequence). The ends were cut back, 1 base at V and 4 bases at J, with 20 bases in the middle. The CDR3 reads CAWSATGIRRGYNSPLHF. The CDR3 coding sequence is TGTGCCTGGAGTGCCACGGGGATCAGGAGAGGTTATAATTCACCCCTCCACTTT.

The rearrangement uses TRBV7-2 and TRBJ1-1, with 9 bases lining up with TRBD1. Germline CDR1 SGHTA, CDR2 FQGNSA. The CDR3 length is 18 residues. V shed 1 base and J 0 bases; nucleotides not matched to a gene: 9. The CDR3 here is CASSLVIRQGDMNTEAFF. The CDR3 DNA follows: TGTGCCAGCAGCTTAGTTATAAGACAGGGGGACATGAACACTGAAGCTTTCTTT.

The chain combines TRBV19 with TRBJ2-3; D unclear. V was trimmed by 10 bases and J by 4 bases, leaving 12 bases between them. The CDR3 runs to 12 residues. From germline, CDR1 is LNHDA and CDR2 SQIVND (reference sequence). CDR3 DNA sequence: TGTGCCACCGGCCGGGTCGCAGATACGCAGTATTTT. The encoded protein is CATGRVADTQYF. Full variable domain (rest looked up from reference TRBV19 and TRBJ2-3): DGGITQSPKYLFRKEGQNVTLSCEQNLNHDAMYWYRQDPGQGLRLIYYSQIVNDFQKGDIAEGYSVSREKKESFPLTVTSAQKNPTAFYLCATGRVADTQYFGPGTRLTVL.

The V call is TRBV27, the J call TRBJ2-7; possible D gene TRBD2, 5 bases. This CDR3 is built from 15 residues. Germline V CDR1 and CDR2: MNHEY, SMNVEV (reference sequence). V lost 1 base and J 2 bases, leaving 12 bases between the germline ends. The CDR3 DNA sequence: TGTGCCAGCAGTTTATATCGTGGGAGTACCTACGAGCAGTACTTC. This encodes CASSLYRGSTYEQYF.

This clone was counted once. The CDR3 DNA is TGTGCCAGCAGCTTTGAGGGGGGGACCTACAATGAGCAGTTCTTC. Its translation is CASSFEGGTYNEQFF. V is TRBV7-2 and J is TRBJ2-1; TRBD2 is a possible D gene (7 bases). The V gene lost 3 bases and the J gene lost 2 bases, with 11 bases spanning the gap. Germline values: CDR1 SGHTA, CDR2 FQGNSA. The CDR3 runs 15 residues.

This chain links TRBV6-5 with TRBJ2-7; 11 bases are shared with TRBD1. This CDR3 contains 15 residues. In germline, CDR1 is MNHEY, CDR2 SVGAGI. V lost 6 bases, J lost 2 bases, and 6 bases stayed unmatched. In nucleotides, the CDR3 is TGTGCCAGCAGAAGGGGGACAGGGGGTCCCTACGAGCAGTACTTC. It translates to CASRRGTGGPYEQYF.

This chain uses TRBV7-8 with TRBJ1-1; D is unresolved. Between the trimmed V and J ends, which lost 1 base and 0 bases, there was a span of 9 bases. The CDR3 contains 15 residues. CDR1 SGHVS and CDR2 FQNEAQ come from the germline V gene. This chain's CDR3 is CASSLVSGVNTEAFF. The CDR3 DNA sequence: TGTGCCAGCAGCTTAGTTTCCGGGGTGAACACTGAAGCTTTCTTT.

This sequence joins TRBV7-2 and TRBJ1-1; D is ambiguous. Between the trimmed V and J ends, which lost 5 bases and 3 bases, there was a span of 10 bases. Germline V gene lookup returns CDR1 SGHTA and CDR2 FQGNSA. The CDR3 consists of 13 residues. CDR3 bases: TGTGCCAGCAGCCATATCCCGGACACTGAAGCTTTCTTT. This gives the protein CASSHIPDTEAFF. Combining the CDR3 with reference TRBV7-2 and TRBJ1-1 gives the whole variable domain GAGVSQSPSNKVTEKGKDVELRCDPISGHTALYWYRQSLGQGLEFLIYFQGNSAPDKSGLPSDRFSAERTGGSVSTLTIQRTQQEDSAVYLCASSHIPDTEAFFGQGTRLTVV.

The genes are TRBV4-2 and TRBJ1-5; 9 positions match TRBD1. V shed 1 base, J shed 4 bases, and the junction held 5 bases outside the gene matches. CDR1 is LGHNA, CDR2 YNFKEQ, per germline. CDR3 size: 16 residues. CDR3 nucleotides: TGTGCCAGCAGCCAAGTGGGACAGGGAGCGAATCAGCCCCAGCATTTT. It codes for CASSQVGQGANQPQHF.

This clone came up a few times. The genes are TRBV19 and TRBJ1-4, with D tentatively TRBD1 (5 bases). The V gene's germline CDR1 is LNHDA and CDR2 SQIVND (reference sequence). Trimming removed 7 bases from V and 8 bases from J, with 8 bases in between. The CDR3 consists of 11 residues. The CDR3: CASKWGEKLFF. The CDR3 DNA follows: TGTGCCAGTAAATGGGGCGAAAAACTGTTTTTT.

The chain combines TRBV14 with TRBJ1-2, with D possibly matching TRBD1 (5 bases). CDR3 length: 14 amino acids. The germline V gene encodes CDR1 SGHDN and CDR2 FVKESK. Trimming took 0 bases from V and 7 from J, leaving 12 bases between them. The CDR3 DNA reads as TGTGCCAGCAGCCAAGATAGCACAAGGGGTGGCTACACCTTC. The encoded protein is CASSQDSTRGGYTF.

This chain uses TRBV19 with TRBJ1-6; 7 bases agree with TRBD1. This CDR3 is built from 14 residues. With 10 bases clipped from V and 7 bases from J, the junction kept 10 bases outside the gene matches. Germline assignment: CDR1 LNHDA and CDR2 SQIVND (reference sequence). CDR3 bases: TGTGCCACCTGGGACAGTGCCCCGAATTCACCCCTCCACTTT. Translation: CATWDSAPNSPLHF.

This clone was seen just once. The gene calls are TRBV5-1 and TRBJ2-1, with TRBD1 identical over 11 bases. V lost 4 bases, J lost 5 bases, and 8 bases stayed unmatched. The germline V gene encodes CDR1 SGHRS and CDR2 YFSETQ. This CDR3 is built from 16 residues. CDR3 sequence (DNA): TGCGCCAGCAGCGCGGACGGACAGGGGGCAAACAATGAGCAGTTCTTC. Amino acids: CASSADGQGANNEQFF.

The chain links TRBV28 to TRBJ1-1; D call uncertain. V dropped 3 bases and J dropped 5 bases, with 7 bases sitting between them. This CDR3 contains 12 residues. Germline CDR1 and CDR2: MDHEN and SYDVKM. The CDR3 region has the DNA TGTGCCAGCAGTTTCCGCGGGACTGAAGCTTTCTTT. Its protein product is CASSFRGTEAFF.

The chain is built from TRBV6-1 and TRBJ2-6; the D is unclear. Trimming took 4 bases from V and 2 from J, leaving 6 bases between them. Per the germline V gene, CDR1 is MNHNS and CDR2 is SASEGT. The CDR3 consists of 14 residues. The CDR3 loop reads CASSGLAGANVLTF. In DNA, the CDR3 is TGTGCCAGCAGTGGACTTGCTGGGGCCAACGTCCTGACTTTC.

V and J are TRBV5-1 and TRBJ1-2; TRBD1 agrees at 7 bases. Germline V gives CDR1 SGHRS, CDR2 YFSETQ. Trimming removed 4 bases from V and 8 bases from J; junction bases left unmatched: 8. The CDR3 contains 13 residues. The DNA of the CDR3 is TGCGCCAGCAGCCCTCAGCAGGGGGGAGGCTACACCTTC. Residues: CASSPQQGGGYTF.

The gene calls are TRBV5-1 and TRBJ2-1; TRBD1 matches at 10 bases. The CDR3 has 15 residues. V was clipped by 4 bases and J by 2 bases; unmatched bases: 3. The germline V gene encodes CDR1 SGHRS and CDR2 YFSETQ. The CDR3 protein is CASSPGTGAYNEQFF. The CDR3 coding sequence is TGCGCCAGCAGCCCGGGGACAGGGGCCTACAATGAGCAGTTCTTC.

The V gene is TRBV16, the J gene TRBJ1-1; possible D gene TRBD1, 5 bases. This CDR3 has 16 amino acids. Germline values: CDR1 KGHSY, CDR2 FQNENV. The V end lost 4 bases, the J end lost 0 bases, and 15 bases lay between the germline ends. In DNA form, the CDR3 reads TGTGCCAGCAGCCCCACCCCGACAGCTGTGAACACTGAAGCTTTCTTT. Protein product: CASSPTPTAVNTEAFF.

The chain couples TRBV2 to TRBJ2-7, with 8 bases fitting TRBD2. The CDR3 is 13 residues long. With V trimmed by 7 bases and J by 3 bases, 5 bases remained unmatched. The germline gives CDR1 SNHLY, CDR2 FYNNEI. The CDR3: CASNPGGNYEQYF. DNA for the CDR3: TGTGCCAGCAACCCGGGAGGGAACTACGAGCAGTACTTC.

This sequence joins TRBV14 and TRBJ1-1; 7 nucleotides align to TRBD1. Trimming cost V 2 bases and J 2 bases; bases outside gene matches: 5. This CDR3 is 15 amino acids long. Germline V lookup: CDR1 SGHDN, CDR2 FVKESK. Here the CDR3 DNA reads TGTGCCAGCAGCCAATGGGACAGAGGAAACACTGAAGCTTTCTTT. It translates to CASSQWDRGNTEAFF.

This clone has only one observation. V usage is TRBV7-3 and J usage is TRBJ2-7, with 14 bases that match TRBD2. The ends lost 3 bases at V and 3 bases at J; junction bases unmatched: 4. Germline V gene data show CDR1 as SGHTA and CDR2 as FQGTGA. This CDR3 comprises 16 residues. For the CDR3, the DNA is TGTGCCAGCAGCTTGGAAGGGACTAGCGGGAGCTACGAGCAGTACTTC. Protein sequence: CASSLEGTSGSYEQYF.

CDR3 DNA: TGCGCCAGCAGCTTGTCGCCTAGCGGCGACCATGAGCAGTTCTTC. It translates to CASSLSPSGDHEQFF. The chain links TRBV5-1 to TRBJ2-1; 7 nucleotides line up with TRBD2. Germline CDR1 is SGHRS and CDR2 is YFSETQ. This CDR3 is 15 amino acids long. Unmatched junction bases numbered 9, after V lost 1 base and J lost 8 bases.

About this clone: The junction departs from the called germline gene at one end, perhaps through a read error. The CDR3 sequence: CGGEDGSNQPQHF. The CDR3 nucleotides read TGCGGGGGGGAGGACGGTAGCAATCAGCCCCAGCATTTT. J is TRBJ1-5 and V is TRBV30; possibly TRBD1 for D (5 bases). CDR1 GTSNPN and CDR2 SVGIG come from the germline V gene (reference sequence). The CDR3 loop spans 13 amino acids.

The rearrangement uses TRBV7-9 and TRBJ1-1; TRBD1 is a possible D gene (6 bases). Looked up from germline, CDR1 is SEHNR and CDR2 is FQNEAQ (reference sequence). CDR3 length equals 14 residues. Deletions cut 1 base from V and 8 bases from J, with 14 bases between. Written as DNA, the CDR3 is TGTGCCAGCAGCTTAGGAGGGACACTCCCCGAAGCTTTCTTT. Translation gives CASSLGGTLPEAFF.